These 26 T cell receptor beta chains were all obtained from the same sample, sequenced in a study of T cells after yellow fever vaccination. TCRdb used MiXCR to reprocess the 5' RACE reads, holding one entry per CDR3 protein. The repertoire consists of 300,000 to 350,000 distinct CDR3 sequences, with about 4% occurring once and the leading ten covering roughly a quarter. The specimen was PBMCs, collected 5 days after the yellow fever booster vaccination. The receptors come from a man aged 18 to 30 who received the YFV17D yellow fever vaccine.

This clonotype has at least ten counts. V and J are TRBV12-3 or TRBV12-4 and TRBJ2-7, with D possibly being TRBD2 (5 bases). This CDR3 has 14 amino acids. Trimming left V 1 base short and J 7 bases short, with 14 bases between. The CDR3 spells CASSLGAGMGEQYF. CDR3 nucleotide sequence: TGTGCCAGCAGTTTAGGGGCGGGTATGGGAGAGCAGTACTTC.

The V and J genes are TRBV7-2 and TRBJ2-3; D is ambiguous. With 4 bases removed from V and 2 bases from J, the gap between germline ends came to 16 bases. This CDR3 has 16 amino acids. The V gene's germline CDR1 is SGHTA and CDR2 FQGNSA. As DNA, the CDR3 is TGTGCCAGCAGCTCAAGATCCGCGCGGTCCACAGATACGCAGTATTTT. It is translated as CASSSRSARSTDTQYF.

This clonotype has a count of ten or more. The chain links TRBV12-3 or TRBV12-4 to TRBJ2-5, with 8 bases that match TRBD2. V lost 3 bases, J lost 1 base, and 4 bases stayed unmatched. This CDR3 contains 15 residues. The CDR3, as DNA: TGTGCCAGCAGTTTGATGAGCGGGGGCCAAGAGACCCAGTACTTC. As protein: CASSLMSGGQETQYF.

This clonotype came up many times. This sequence joins TRBV6-6 and TRBJ1-1; TRBD1 might be the D (5 bases). CDR1 is MNHNY and CDR2 is SVGAGI in the germline V gene (reference sequence). The CDR3 totals 16 residues. V gave up 0 bases and J gave up 3 bases, with 14 bases separating them. CDR3 loop: CASSYSGRRGDTEAFF. The CDR3 nucleotides read TGTGCCAGCAGTTACTCGGGCCGCCGAGGGGACACTGAAGCTTTCTTT.

The gene calls are TRBV28 and TRBJ2-5; TRBD2 agrees at 8 bases. The ends lost 7 bases at V and 5 bases at J; junction bases unmatched: 12. Germline V lookup: CDR1 MDHEN, CDR2 SYDVKM. This CDR3 has 15 residues. The CDR3 sequence: CASTPGAGGAETQYF. The CDR3 nucleotides are TGTGCCAGCACCCCCGGTGCGGGGGGAGCGGAGACCCAGTACTTC. The entire variable domain, with the rest obtained from reference TRBV28 and TRBJ2-5, is as follows: DVKVTQSSRYLVKRTGEKVFLECVQDMDHENMFWYRQDPGLGLRLIYFSYDVKMKEKGDIPEGYSVSREKKERFSLILESASTNQTSMYLCASTPGAGGAETQYFGPGTRLLVL.

This clonotype has ten or more counts. The genes are TRBV5-6 and TRBJ2-3, with 7 bases matching TRBD2. V shed 0 bases and J 4 bases; nucleotides not matched to a gene: 5. CDR1 is SGHDT and CDR2 is YYEEEE in the germline V gene. The CDR3 contains 15 residues. CDR3 DNA sequence: TGTGCCAGCAGCTTGGGCGGGGGAGGGTCAGATACGCAGTATTTT. It encodes CASSLGGGGSDTQYF.

J is TRBJ2-1 and V is TRBV24-1; 10 nucleotides align to TRBD1. After removal of 3 bases from V and 9 bases from J, the junction contained 10 bases not matched to a gene. Germline-derived CDR1 and CDR2 are KGHDR and SFDVKD. This CDR3 is 16 amino acids long. This chain's CDR3 is CATSDPGTGVEGEQFF. The CDR3 DNA is TGTGCCACCAGTGATCCCGGGACAGGGGTGGAGGGTGAGCAGTTCTTC.

The rearrangement links TRBV28 to TRBJ1-2; no clear D gene. CDR3 size: 12 residues. The germline V gene encodes CDR1 MDHEN and CDR2 SYDVKM. With 4 bases removed from V and 3 bases from J, the gap between germline ends came to 6 bases. The CDR3 loop is CASSYGDYGYTF. CDR3 nucleotide sequence: TGTGCCAGCAGTTACGGGGACTATGGCTACACCTTC.

The table lists this clonotype with a few counts. The chain uses TRBV7-8 and TRBJ2-7; D might be TRBD1 (7 bases). The V end was cut by 7 bases, the J end by 3 bases, with 19 bases between. The V gene's germline CDR1 is SGHVS and CDR2 FQNEAQ. CDR3 length equals 15 residues. The CDR3 bases are TGTGCCAGCACCTTTTTGGGGGGACAGCACTACGAGCAGTACTTC. Protein product: CASTFLGGQHYEQYF.

This clonotype was seen repeatedly, ten times or more. The chain combines TRBV6-6 with TRBJ2-3; 7 bases map to TRBD2. Losses at the gene ends were 7 bases for V and 4 bases for J; bases not matched to a gene: 17. The CDR3 covers 17 residues. Germline CDR1 and CDR2: MNHNY and SVGAGI (reference sequence). This CDR3 reads CASTQSLGLVGADTQYF. The CDR3 DNA follows: TGTGCCAGCACCCAGAGCCTCGGACTAGTCGGGGCAGATACGCAGTATTTT.

This clonotype was observed many times. The CDR3 region is CASTPWVGSNQPQHF. CDR3 sequence (DNA): TGTGCCAGCACCCCCTGGGTCGGTAGCAATCAGCCCCAGCATTTT. The chain recombines TRBV6-5 with TRBJ1-5; no definite D call. CDR1 MNHEY and CDR2 SVGAGI come from the germline V gene. Trimming left V 7 bases short and J 0 bases short, with 13 bases between. The CDR3 is made up of 15 amino acids.

The CDR3 DNA follows: TGTGCCAGCTCACCACCGGGCGGGGTGAGGGTTTCAGAGACCCAGTACTTC. Its protein is CASSPPGGVRVSETQYF. V usage is TRBV18 and J usage is TRBJ2-5, with a weak D call TRBD2 (6 bases). The length of the CDR3 is 17 residues. V was cut by 0 bases and J by 4 bases, with 18 bases left in between. The germline V gene encodes CDR1 KGHSH and CDR2 LQKENI.

CDR3 sequence: CASSQDSGDRGYGYTF. CDR3 nucleotides: TGCGCCAGCAGCCAAGATTCCGGGGACAGGGGCTATGGCTACACCTTC. J is TRBJ1-2 and V is TRBV4-3; TRBD1 matches 10 bases. Germline trimming cut 0 bases from V and 4 bases from J; bases unmatched to any gene: 5. The CDR3 is 16 residues long. CDR1 and CDR2 (germline): LGHNA, YSLEER.

This clonotype has ten or more counts. V usage is TRBV28 and J usage is TRBJ2-7; D tentatively reads TRBD1 or TRBD2 (5 bases each). Germline CDR1 is MDHEN and CDR2 is SYDVKM. The ends were cut back, 5 bases at V and 2 bases at J, with 16 bases in the middle. The CDR3 runs to 15 residues. CDR3 nucleotides: TGTGCCAGCAGTAGAGGGGACGAGTTACCCTACGAGCAGTACGTC. Its protein is CASSRGDELPYEQYV.

This clonotype was detected a few times. This sequence joins TRBV19 and TRBJ1-1; possible D gene TRBD1, 5 bases. Germline-derived CDR1 and CDR2 are LNHDA and SQIVND (reference sequence). This CDR3 is built from 15 residues. Trimming pared 3 bases from V and 3 bases from J, leaving 14 bases between. The CDR3 loop reads CASSMGVLWDTEAFF. The CDR3 nucleotides read TGTGCCAGTAGTATGGGGGTTCTTTGGGACACTGAAGCTTTCTTT.

This rearrangement joins TRBV10-3 to TRBJ2-1, with 11 bases matching TRBD2. Germline loops: CDR1 ENHRY, CDR2 SYGVKD. The CDR3 spans 18 residues. With V trimmed by 2 bases and J by 5 bases, 11 bases remained unmatched. The CDR3, as DNA: TGTGCCATCAGTGAGGTGTTAGCGGGGGGGTCTGGGCACAATGAGCAGTTCTTC. Its protein product is CAISEVLAGGSGHNEQFF.

V and J are TRBV6-5 and TRBJ2-3, with a possible D match to TRBD2 (5 bases). Germline assignment: CDR1 MNHEY and CDR2 SVGAGI. This CDR3 comprises 14 residues. V was cut by 0 bases and J by 8 bases, with 12 bases left in between. The CDR3 here is CASSYSSTAGTQYF. CDR3 DNA sequence: TGTGCCAGCAGTTACTCGAGTACGGCGGGTACGCAGTATTTT.

This clonotype has at least ten counts. The gene calls are TRBV7-9 and TRBJ2-7; 9 bases agree with TRBD2. This CDR3 is 15 amino acids long. Unmatched junction bases numbered 10, after V lost 5 bases and J lost 5 bases. CDR1 is SEHNR and CDR2 is FQNEAQ in the germline V gene (reference sequence). CDR3 sequence: CASSEPGTSRHEQYF. DNA of the CDR3: TGTGCCAGCAGCGAGCCCGGGACTAGCCGACACGAGCAGTACTTC.

The sample holds a few counts of this clonotype. This chain joins TRBV15 and TRBJ1-2, with D unclear. The V gene's germline CDR1 is LNHNV and CDR2 YYDKDF (reference sequence). V shed 0 bases and J shed 4 bases, with 12 bases lying between them. The CDR3 contains 15 residues. The CDR3 here is CATSRDGVAGYGYTF. In DNA form, the CDR3 reads TGTGCCACCAGCAGAGATGGGGTGGCAGGCTATGGCTACACCTTC.

The gene calls are TRBV4-3 and TRBJ1-5; 11 bases line up with TRBD1. The CDR3 sequence is 18 residues long. Germline V gives CDR1 LGHNA, CDR2 YSLEER. V dropped 0 bases and J dropped 3; count of bases not matched to a gene: 7. For the CDR3, the DNA is TGCGCCAGCAGCCAAGATGGACAGGGGGCCCCTAACAATCAGCCCCAGCATTTT. This encodes CASSQDGQGAPNNQPQHF.

A few counts support this clonotype. The chain employs TRBV6-5 and TRBJ1-3; D gene unclear. Germline loops: CDR1 MNHEY, CDR2 SVGAGI. V shed 1 base and J shed 3 bases, with 4 bases lying between them. CDR3 length equals 13 residues. CDR3 bases: TGTGCCAGCAGTTACTATGGTGGAAACACCATATATTTT. Translated, it gives CASSYYGGNTIYF.

In its sample, this clonotype was seen many times. The V and J genes are TRBV4-3 and TRBJ1-1; 7 bases map to TRBD1. The CDR3 has 13 residues. The junction had 5 bases not matched to a gene; V was cut back by 2 bases and J by 8 bases. Germline values: CDR1 LGHNA, CDR2 YSLEER. The CDR3: CASSQRGRKEAFF. CDR3 DNA: TGCGCCAGCAGCCAAAGGGGGCGGAAGGAAGCTTTCTTT.

In its sample, this clonotype was seen many times. As DNA, the CDR3 is TGTGCCAGCAGTTTGAGAGGGATCTCCTACAATGAGCAGTTCTTC. This encodes CASSLRGISYNEQFF. This rearrangement joins TRBV12-3 or TRBV12-4 to TRBJ2-1, with D possibly being TRBD2 (5 bases). Trimming pared 3 bases from V and 0 bases from J, leaving 9 bases between. The CDR3 loop spans 15 amino acids.

This clonotype showed up many times. The chain joins TRBV20-1 to TRBJ2-7; the match to TRBD1 covers 8 bases. V shed 2 bases and J 3 bases; nucleotides not matched to a gene: 6. CDR1 and CDR2 (germline): DFQATT, SNEGSKA (reference sequence). The CDR3 runs 14 residues. In nucleotides, the CDR3 is TGCAGTGCTAGATTTGACAGGGGTAACTACGAGCAGTACTTC. This sequence encodes CSARFDRGNYEQYF.

The sample holds a few counts of this clonotype. The CDR3 coding sequence is TGTGCCAGCAGGGAGAGGGGGTACACAGATACGCAGTATTTT. This translates into CASRERGYTDTQYF. This chain uses TRBV7-2 with TRBJ2-3; D may be TRBD1 (6 bases). The CDR3 totals 14 residues. Looked up from germline, CDR1 is SGHTA and CDR2 is FQGNSA. V lost 6 bases, J lost 2 bases, and 12 bases lay in between. The full variable domain, completed using reference TRBV7-2 and TRBJ2-3, is GAGVSQSPSNKVTEKGKDVELRCDPISGHTALYWYRQSLGQGLEFLIYFQGNSAPDKSGLPSDRFSAERTGGSVSTLTIQRTQQEDSAVYLCASRERGYTDTQYFGPGTRLTVL.

Many counts were recorded for this clonotype. The J gene is TRBJ2-7, the V gene TRBV6-5; perhaps TRBD1 as D (5 bases). CDR3 length: 13 residues. V was clipped by 8 bases and J by 5 bases, with 16 bases between them. Germline V gene data show CDR1 as MNHEY and CDR2 as SVGAGI. The CDR3 region is CASGQGKVDEQYF. The CDR3, as DNA: TGTGCCAGCGGGCAGGGTAAGGTCGACGAGCAGTACTTC.